This T cell receptor beta chain was documented in a study of Ad26.COV2.S vaccination and SARS-CoV-2 variants. Study context: Into the muscle, Ad26.COV2.S was dosed once or twice, 56 days apart.

The length of the CDR3 is 17 residues. Germline trimming cut 0 bases from V and 3 bases from J; bases unmatched to any gene: 5. Germline CDR1 reads SGHRS; CDR2 reads YFSETQ. This sample's treatment: around 19 received Ad26.COV2.S at low or high dose, single or two shots; 5 received placebo; per-sample allocation not given. Material that was analyzed had been drawn on day 63 after the first vaccine or placebo injection. Assay: immunoSEQ multiplex PCR; the TCRdb copy retains only in-frame clones and omits some. The top ten hold about 4.4% of the sample, which has 350,000 to 500,000 clones, roughly 87% seen once.

Here the sequenced sample was peripheral blood, taken in a trial of Ad26.COV2.S vaccine versus placebo. The sequence was collected from a person between 18 and 59 years old who received the Ad26.COV2.S COVID-19 vaccine or a placebo. The chain couples TRBV5-1 to TRBJ2-3; 12 bases agree with TRBD2. The CDR3 DNA is TGCGCCAGCAGCTTGGCTCCGACTAGCGGGAGTACAGATACGCAGTATTTT. This codes for CASSLAPTSGSTDTQYF.